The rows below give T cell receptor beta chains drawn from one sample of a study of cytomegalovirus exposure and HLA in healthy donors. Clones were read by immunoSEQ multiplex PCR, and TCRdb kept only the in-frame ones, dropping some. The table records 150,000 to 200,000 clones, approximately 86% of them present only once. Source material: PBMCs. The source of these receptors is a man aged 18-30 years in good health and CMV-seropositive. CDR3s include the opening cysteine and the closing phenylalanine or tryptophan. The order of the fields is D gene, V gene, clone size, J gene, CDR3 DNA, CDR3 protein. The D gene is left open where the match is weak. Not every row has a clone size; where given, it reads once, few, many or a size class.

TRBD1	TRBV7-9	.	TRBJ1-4	TGTGCCAGCAGACCTTACCCGGGACAGCCTAATGAAAAACTGTTTTTT	CASRPYPGQPNEKLFF
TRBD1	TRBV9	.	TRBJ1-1	TGTGCCAGCAGCCCGACAGGGCTCACTGAAGCTTTCTTT	CASSPTGLTEAFF
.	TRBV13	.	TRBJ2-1	TGTGCCAGCAGCTTAGGAACACAGGGTTTGCCTGAGCAGTTCTTC	CASSLGTQGLPEQFF
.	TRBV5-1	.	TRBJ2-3	TGCGCCAGCAGCCAAACTACTGTCACAGATACGCAGTATTTT	CASSQTTVTDTQYF
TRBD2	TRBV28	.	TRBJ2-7	TGTGCCAGCAGCCTCGGGACTAGTCCCTACGAGCAGTACTTC	CASSLGTSPYEQYF
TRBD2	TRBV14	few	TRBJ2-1	TGTGCCAGCAGTCTTTGGGGGGGTCCATACAATGAGCAGTTCTTC	CASSLWGGPYNEQFF
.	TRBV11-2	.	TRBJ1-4	TGTGCCAGCAGCTTAGGGACAGCGCCTGAAAAACTGTTTTTT	CASSLGTAPEKLFF
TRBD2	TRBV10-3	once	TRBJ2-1	TGTGCCATCAGCGGACTAGCGGACAATGAGCAGTTCTTC	CAISGLADNEQFF
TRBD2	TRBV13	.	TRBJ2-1	TGTGCCACCTCGACTAGCGGAAATTATGAGCAGTTCTTC	CATSTSGNYEQFF
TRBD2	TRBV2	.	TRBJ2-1	TGTGCCAGCCATTGGACGCTAGCGGGAGTATATGAGCAGTTCTTC	CASHWTLAGVYEQFF
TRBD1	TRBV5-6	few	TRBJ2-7	TGTGCCAGCAGCCCCCGGGACAGGGGGAGGGGGGAGCAGTACTTC	CASSPRDRGRGEQYF
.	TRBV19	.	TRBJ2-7	TGTGCCAGTAGTAGTCTGGGAGCGGAATTCTACGAGCAGTACTTC	CASSSLGAEFYEQYF
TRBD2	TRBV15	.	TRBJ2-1	TGTGCCACCAGCAAACTAGCGGGGGGGTACAATGAGCAGTTCTTC	CATSKLAGGYNEQFF
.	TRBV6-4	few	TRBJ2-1	TGTGCCAGCAGCGAGGAGAGCTCCTACAATGAGCAGTTCTTC	CASSEESSYNEQFF
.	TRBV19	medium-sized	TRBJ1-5	TGTGCCAGTATTGCAGGTGGGAATCAGCCCCAGCATTTT	CASIAGGNQPQHF
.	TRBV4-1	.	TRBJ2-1	TGCGCCAGCAGCCAAGAAGCCCTAGGGGGTGAGCAGTTCTTC	CASSQEALGGEQFF
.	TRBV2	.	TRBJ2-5	TGTGCCAGCACGCAGTTACAAGAGACCCAGTACTTC	CASTQLQETQYF
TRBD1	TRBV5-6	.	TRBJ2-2	TGTGCCAGCAGCTTGGGGACAGGGACCGGGGAGCTGTTTTTT	CASSLGTGTGELFF
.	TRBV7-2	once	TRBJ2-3	TGTGCCAGCCGTCGGCCCGGGAACCCAGATACGCAGTATTTT	CASRRPGNPDTQYF
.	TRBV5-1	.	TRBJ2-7	TGCGCCAGCAGCCCGCCGTCGCAGGGGACCTACGAGCAGTACTTC	CASSPPSQGTYEQYF
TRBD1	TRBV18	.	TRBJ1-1	TGTGCCAGCTCAGCGGGACAGGGGGCAAACACTGAAGCTTTCTTT	CASSAGQGANTEAFF
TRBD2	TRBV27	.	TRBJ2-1	TGTGCCAGCAGAGGACTAGCGGGGAATGAGGAGCAGTTCTTC	CASRGLAGNEEQFF
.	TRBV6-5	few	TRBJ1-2	TGTGCCAGCAGTTACGGGCCCCGAGAAGGCTACACCTTC	CASSYGPREGYTF
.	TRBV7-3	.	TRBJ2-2	TGTGCCAGCAGCTTATTGGGCAAGGCCGGGGAGCTGTTTTTT	CASSLLGKAGELFF
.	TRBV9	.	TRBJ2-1	TGTGCCAGCAGCGTAGAGATCGGAGTTTTACAGTTCTTC	CASSVEIGVLQFF
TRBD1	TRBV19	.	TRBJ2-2	TGTGCCAGTACTAACCTCGGACAGGGGAACACCGGGGAGCTGTTTTTT	CASTNLGQGNTGELFF
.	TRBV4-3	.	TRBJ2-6	TGCGCCAGCAGCCAAGATTACAGCTCTGGGGCCAACGTCCTGACTTTC	CASSQDYSSGANVLTF
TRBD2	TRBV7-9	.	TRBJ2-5	TGTGCCAGCAGGACCTTAGCGGGAGGCATAGAGACCCAGTACTTC	CASRTLAGGIETQYF
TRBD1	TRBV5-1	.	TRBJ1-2	TGCGCCAGCAGCATCGGGACAGTGTATGGCTACACCTTC	CASSIGTVYGYTF
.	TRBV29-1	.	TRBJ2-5	TGCAGCGTAATCAGATGGGACAAACCTGAACGGACCCAGTACTTC	CSVIRWDKPERTQYF
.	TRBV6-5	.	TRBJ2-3	TGTGCCAGCAGCCTCAGGGGAGAGGGCACAGATACGCAGTATTTT	CASSLRGEGTDTQYF
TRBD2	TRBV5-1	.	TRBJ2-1	TGCGCCAGCAGTTTTTTCCTTGGGACTAGCGGGCCATCCTACAATGAGCAGTTCTTC	CASSFFLGTSGPSYNEQFF
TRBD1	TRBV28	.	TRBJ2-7	TGTGCCAGCAGTTTGGGACAGGGGGCATACGAGCAGTACTTC	CASSLGQGAYEQYF